Shown below are 25 T cell receptor beta chains from a single sample sequenced in a study of blood T cell repertoires in COVID-19. Here immunoSEQ multiplex PCR was the method, and the copy in TCRdb shows in-frame clones only, minus some. The profile shows a few hundred thousand clones, about 83% of them singletons. The material sequenced was peripheral blood. These receptors all come from a man aged 80 or over with acute or convalescent COVID-19.

This chain connects TRBV7-2 to TRBJ2-5, with a possible D match to TRBD2 (5 bases). CDR1 is SGHTA and CDR2 is FQGNSA in the germline V gene. The CDR3 has 12 residues. The germline V and J ends were trimmed by 6 bases and 5 bases, with 10 bases remaining between them. In nucleotides, the CDR3 is TGTGCCAGCAGATCGGGGATTGAGACCCAGTACTTC. Translation gives CASRSGIETQYF.

This chain joins TRBV19 and TRBJ2-7, with D maybe TRBD1 (5 bases). The V and J ends lost 1 base and 6 bases respectively, with 13 bases between them. Germline CDR1 LNHDA, CDR2 SQIVND (reference sequence). This CDR3 is 14 amino acids long. The CDR3 sequence is CASSIGQGTVEQYF. The DNA for the CDR3 is TGTGCCAGTAGTATAGGGCAGGGAACGGTCGAGCAGTACTTC.

The V gene is TRBV6-6, the J gene TRBJ1-2, with D maybe TRBD1 (5 bases). The CDR3 contains 16 residues. V lost 5 bases and J lost 11, with 27 bases in between. Germline V gene data show CDR1 as MNHNY and CDR2 as SVGAGI (reference sequence). CDR3 coding DNA: TGTGCCAGCAGTAATCGCGGAAGGGGTAGACTGGGGGGATACACCTTC. It specifies CASSNRGRGRLGGYTF.

This clone was seen a handful of times. CDR3 region: CASRGRDQPQHF. CDR3 nucleotides: TGTGCCAGCAGAGGGAGGGATCAGCCCCAGCATTTT. The chain has TRBV12-3 or TRBV12-4 and TRBJ1-5; D is ambiguous. V was cut by 6 bases and J by 5 bases, with 8 bases left in between. The CDR3 is 12 residues long.

The chain has TRBV5-4 and TRBJ2-2; TRBD1 might be the D (7 bases). V shed 6 bases and J shed 7 bases, with 19 bases lying between them. This CDR3 spans 15 amino acids. CDR1 and CDR2 from the germline V gene are SGHNT and YYREEE (reference sequence). CDR3 in amino acids: CASNRLGGEDGELFF. The CDR3 DNA follows: TGTGCCAGCAACCGACTAGGGGGCGAGGACGGGGAGCTGTTTTTT.

The chain links TRBV7-2 to TRBJ1-4; possible D gene TRBD1, 5 bases. The CDR3 totals 18 residues. The germline V and J ends were trimmed by 1 base and 3 bases, with 18 bases remaining between them. Per germline, CDR1 SGHTA and CDR2 FQGNSA. The CDR3 protein is CASSLDLRGAAPNEKLFF. In DNA, the CDR3 is TGTGCCAGCAGCTTAGATTTGCGGGGCGCGGCCCCTAATGAAAAACTGTTTTTT. Variable domain in full (rest from reference TRBV7-2 and TRBJ1-4): GAGVSQSPSNKVTEKGKDVELRCDPISGHTALYWYRQSLGQGLEFLIYFQGNSAPDKSGLPSDRFSAERTGGSVSTLTIQRTQQEDSAVYLCASSLDLRGAAPNEKLFFGSGTQLSVL.

The chain combines TRBV4-3 with TRBJ1-4, with 7 bases aligning to TRBD1. CDR1 and CDR2 from the germline V gene are LGHNA and YSLEER. The trim removed 5 bases at V and 4 bases at J, leaving 7 bases unmatched. The CDR3 extends over 15 amino acids. This chain's CDR3 is CASSTGDRDNEKLFF. The CDR3 DNA follows: TGCGCCAGCAGCACGGGTGACAGGGATAATGAAAAACTGTTTTTT.

The chain is built from TRBV2 and TRBJ2-2; 10 nucleotides agree with TRBD1. There are 14 residues in the CDR3. V dropped 6 bases and J dropped 5; count of bases not matched to a gene: 3. Germline V gene lookup returns CDR1 SNHLY and CDR2 FYNNEI. The CDR3 DNA follows: TGTGCCAGCAGGGGGGGACAGGGGACCGGGGAGCTGTTTTTT. Amino acid sequence: CASRGGQGTGELFF.

This clone appeared a single time. This sequence joins TRBV28 and TRBJ1-2; TRBD1 is a possible D gene (5 bases). V lost 6 bases, J lost 4 bases, and 12 bases lay in between. Germline V gives CDR1 MDHEN, CDR2 SYDVKM. This CDR3 comprises 13 residues. The CDR3, as DNA: TGTGCCAGCAGATCCGGGGGAATCTATGGCTACACCTTC. Encoded protein: CASRSGGIYGYTF.

The rearrangement uses TRBV2 and TRBJ1-1, with TRBD1 matching 9 bases. V trimming: 6 bases; J trimming: 11 bases; junction bases outside the gene matches: 10. This CDR3 comprises 13 residues. The germline V gene encodes CDR1 SNHLY and CDR2 FYNNEI. CDR3: CASSSRRGQGAFF. DNA for the CDR3: TGTGCCAGCAGCTCGAGGCGGGGACAGGGTGCTTTCTTT.

The CDR3 DNA sequence: TGTGCCAGTAGTCCCCCCGGGGGTTTCTACGAGCAGTACTTC. It is translated as CASSPPGGFYEQYF. J is TRBJ2-7 and V is TRBV19; possibly TRBD2 for D (6 bases). Germline CDR1 reads LNHDA; CDR2 reads SQIVND (reference sequence). Trimming stripped 5 bases from V and 3 bases from J, with 14 bases between. This CDR3 spans 14 amino acids.

The V gene is TRBV2, the J gene TRBJ1-2, with D perhaps matching TRBD1 (6 bases). The CDR3 is made up of 14 amino acids. CDR1 is SNHLY, CDR2 FYNNEI, per germline. Trimming removed 4 bases at V and 4 bases at J, with 13 bases between. CDR3 sequence reads: CASSGDTPGYGYTF. CDR3 DNA sequence: TGTGCCAGCAGTGGGGACACCCCGGGCTATGGCTACACCTTC.

The chain carries TRBV5-1 and TRBJ1-1; 8 nucleotides line up with TRBD1. CDR3 size: 15 residues. The V gene end was trimmed by 0 bases and the J gene end by 4 bases; junction bases not matched to a gene: 5. Germline CDR1 is SGHRS and CDR2 is YFSETQ. The CDR3 bases are TGCGCCAGCAGCTTGGAGCAGGGGGCGGGCACTGAAGCTTTCTTT. Translation gives CASSLEQGAGTEAFF.

V is TRBV28 and J is TRBJ1-1, with D possibly matching TRBD1 (5 bases). Between the trimmed V and J ends, which lost 10 bases and 0 bases, there was a span of 12 bases. Germline CDR1 and CDR2: MDHEN and SYDVKM. CDR3 length equals 13 residues. The CDR3 is CAILRALNTEAFF. The CDR3 coding sequence is TGTGCCATTCTCAGGGCCTTGAACACTGAAGCTTTCTTT.

This chain links TRBV7-9 with TRBJ2-1; TRBD2 agrees at 9 bases. Per the germline V gene, CDR1 is SEHNR and CDR2 is FQNEAQ (reference sequence). V trimming: 2 bases; J trimming: 5 bases; junction bases outside the gene matches: 4. The CDR3 contains 15 residues. The CDR3 is CASSLRAGGDNEQFF. Written as DNA, the CDR3 is TGTGCCAGCAGCTTAAGAGCGGGAGGTGACAATGAGCAGTTCTTC.

This chain links TRBV10-1 with TRBJ2-1, with D possibly matching TRBD1 (6 bases). Trimming left V 0 bases short and J 0 bases short, with 12 bases between. In germline, CDR1 is WNHNN, CDR2 SYGVQD (reference sequence). The CDR3 extends over 17 amino acids. The CDR3 region is CASSESRQETSYNEQFF. The DNA of the CDR3 is TGCGCCAGCAGTGAGTCAAGACAGGAAACCTCCTACAATGAGCAGTTCTTC.

Here the CDR3 DNA reads TGTGCCAGCAGCCAACGGAGGAACACTGAAGCTTTCTTT. Its translation: CASSQRRNTEAFF. V is TRBV3-1 (or the pseudogene TRBV3-2) and J is TRBJ1-1; D uncertain. The ends were cut back, 2 bases at V and 1 base at J, with 5 bases in the middle. Germline-derived CDR1 and CDR2 are LGHDT and YNNKEL (reference sequence). This CDR3 is built from 13 residues.

With regard to this clone: Other DNA variants within this sample encode the same CDR3. V and J are TRBV5-1 and TRBJ1-2, with unresolved D. Trimming stripped 0 bases from V and 2 bases from J, with 8 bases between. Germline V gene sequence: CDR1 SGHRS, CDR2 YFSETQ. The CDR3 has 14 amino acids. In nucleotides, the CDR3 is TGCGCCAGCAGCTTGGGACACCTCAACTATGGCTACACCTTC. Its translation is CASSLGHLNYGYTF.

To note about this clone: It is unclear where the CDR3 begins or ends on the DNA, so no DNA is shown, and the CDR3 is as TCRdb lists it. The chain uses TRBV2 and TRBJ1-4. Germline-derived CDR1 and CDR2 are SNHLY and FYNNEI. The CDR3 is made up of 14 amino acids, end residues included. CDR3 region: CASSTSSANEKLFF.

This clone was recorded once. This rearrangement joins TRBV2 to TRBJ1-2; D is unclear. The CDR3 totals 14 residues. Per the germline V gene, CDR1 is SNHLY and CDR2 is FYNNEI. V shed 3 bases and J shed 0 bases, with 8 bases lying between them. The CDR3 region has the DNA TGTGCCAGCAGTGACGGGGATTCTAACTATGGCTACACCTTC. Translated: CASSDGDSNYGYTF.

The V gene is TRBV4-2, the J gene TRBJ2-3; 8 bases agree with TRBD2. The CDR3 is 16 residues long. V dropped 0 bases and J dropped 5; count of bases not matched to a gene: 7. Per the germline V gene, CDR1 is LGHNA and CDR2 is YNFKEQ. CDR3 coding DNA: TGTGCCAGCAGCCAAGAAAGCCGGGGGGGCATAGATACGCAGTATTTT. It yields the protein CASSQESRGGIDTQYF.

The CDR3 DNA follows: TGTGCCAGCAGGTACCTTCGAGGGAGCAATAATTCACCCCTCCACTTT. It translates to CASRYLRGSNNSPLHF. This sequence joins TRBV28 and TRBJ1-6; D gene ambiguous. The CDR3 sequence is 16 residues long. The germline gives CDR1 MDHEN, CDR2 SYDVKM. V lost 6 bases and J 5 bases, leaving 17 bases between the germline ends.

A remark on this clone: Mismatch with germline at one junction end may stem from a read error. This rearrangement joins TRBV28 to TRBJ1-1; D gene ambiguous. The CDR3 covers 13 residues. From germline, CDR1 is MDHEN and CDR2 SYDVKM. CDR3 region: CASSLIQNSEAFF. The CDR3 region has the DNA TGTGCCAGCAGTTTGATCCAGAACAGTGAAGCTTTCTTT.

The gene calls are TRBV4-2 and TRBJ1-4; no clear D gene. Germline V lookup: CDR1 LGHNA, CDR2 YNFKEQ. V shed 5 bases and J shed 5 bases, with 18 bases lying between them. The CDR3 is 16 amino acids. CDR3: CASSAIGGRMNEKLFF. In DNA, the CDR3 is TGTGCCAGCAGCGCCATCGGAGGGCGGATGAATGAAAAACTGTTTTTT.

The chain recombines TRBV7-2 with TRBJ2-5; D is ambiguous. Germline V gene sequence: CDR1 SGHTA, CDR2 FQGNSA. Trimming shortened V by 4 bases and J by 5 bases, and 20 bases separated the two germline ends. CDR3 length equals 16 residues. The CDR3 protein is CASSSQLLGLLETQYF. CDR3 in DNA: TGTGCCAGCAGCTCACAGCTCCTTGGGCTATTGGAGACCCAGTACTTC.